A single sample gave rise to the 18 T cell receptor beta chains below, sequenced in a study of T cells in Graves' hyperthyroidism and ophthalmopathy. What was amplified from RNA transcripts were TCR beta CDR3 regions. Initially, a first-round RT-PCR of the TCR CDR3 employed the HTBI primer set. Each CDR3 protein gets one entry after TCRdb re-called the multiplex PCR reads with MiXCR. The sample includes 350,000 or so distinct CDR3 sequences, approximately 17% of them seen just once. Specimen: blood. Receptors were obtained from a woman under 40 with Graves' hyperthyroidism that later progressed to Graves' ophthalmopathy.

This clonotype was seen a handful of times. This chain's CDR3 is CASSLSETFNEKLFF. CDR3 coding DNA: TGTGCCAGCAGCTTATCGGAGACTTTTAATGAAAAACTGTTTTTT. The chain uses TRBV7-9 and TRBJ1-4; D uncertain. Between the trimmed V and J ends, which lost 2 bases and 4 bases, there was a span of 11 bases. Germline-derived CDR1 and CDR2 are SEHNR and FQNEAQ (reference sequence). The CDR3 runs 15 residues.

The rearrangement joins TRBV20-1 to TRBJ2-3, with 9 bases lining up with TRBD2. Looked up from germline, CDR1 is DFQATT and CDR2 is SNEGSKA (reference sequence). This CDR3 is built from 17 residues. The V gene end was trimmed by 0 bases and the J gene end by 3 bases; junction bases not matched to a gene: 10. The CDR3 DNA follows: TGCAGTGCTAGAGATCATGCTAGCGGGGAGACTACAGATACGCAGTATTTT. This sequence encodes CSARDHASGETTDTQYF.

The table lists this clonotype with many counts. CDR3 sequence (DNA): TGCGCCAGCAACAGTTGGGGACTAGCGGGGGATGCCTACAATGAGCAGTTCTTC. It is translated as CASNSWGLAGDAYNEQFF. The J gene is TRBJ2-1, the V gene TRBV10-2, with 14 bases matching TRBD2. Per the germline V gene, CDR1 is WSHSY and CDR2 is SAAADI. V shed 7 bases and J 2 bases; nucleotides not matched to a gene: 10. The CDR3 is 18 amino acids.

The V gene is TRBV29-1, the J gene TRBJ1-4; D unclear. CDR1 is SQVTM and CDR2 is ANQGSEA in the germline V gene. The CDR3 length is 13 residues. The V end lost 6 bases, the J end lost 8 bases, and 16 bases lay between the germline ends. CDR3 nucleotides: TGCAGCGTGCTGACCCGCATGGACGAAAAACTGTTTTTT. Amino acid sequence: CSVLTRMDEKLFF. The whole variable domain, remainder taken from reference TRBV29-1 and TRBJ1-4, is SAVISQKPSRDICQRGTSLTIQCQVDSQVTMMFWYRQQPGQSLTLIATANQGSEATYESGFVIDKFPISRPNLTFSTLTVSNMSPEDSSIYLCSVLTRMDEKLFFGSGTQLSVL.

This clonotype has only a few counts. V gene TRBV4-1 combines with J gene TRBJ1-1, with D possibly being TRBD1 (5 bases). The germline CDR1 and CDR2 sequences are MGHRA and YSYEKL. This CDR3 comprises 22 residues. The V and J ends lost 0 bases and 4 bases respectively, with 33 bases between them. The DNA for the CDR3 is TGCGCCAGCAGCCAAGATCACACGAAGGGGCTGGAGGCGCCCTCACCTTTCACTGAAGCTTTCTTT. Amino acid sequence: CASSQDHTKGLEAPSPFTEAFF.

In its sample, this clonotype was seen a few times. The rearrangement uses TRBV12-3 or TRBV12-4 and TRBJ1-6, with a possible D match to TRBD1 (5 bases). CDR3 length: 16 residues. Trimming cost V 0 bases and J 10 bases, with 16 bases left between them. CDR3 nucleotide sequence: TGTGCCAGCAGTTTAGCGCTAACGGGACGGGGATCACCCCTCCACTTT. Translated, it gives CASSLALTGRGSPLHF.

Only one count was recorded for this clonotype. The chain links TRBV27 to TRBJ2-2; the match to TRBD2 covers 12 bases. The germline V gene encodes CDR1 MNHEY and CDR2 SMNVEV (reference sequence). The CDR3 totals 19 residues. V lost 6 bases, J lost 3 bases, and 14 bases stayed unmatched. This chain's CDR3 is CASSRLAGVAGGHTGELFF. For the CDR3, the DNA is TGTGCCAGCAGCAGACTAGCGGGGGTAGCGGGAGGTCACACCGGGGAGCTGTTTTTT.

V gene TRBV12-3 or TRBV12-4 combines with J gene TRBJ1-1; 7 positions agree with TRBD1. The V gene end was trimmed by 1 base and the J gene end by 5 bases; junction bases not matched to a gene: 7. The length of the CDR3 is 15 residues. The CDR3 DNA sequence: TGTGCCAGCAGTTTAGGAGGGGGCCGGGGTACTGAAGCTTTCTTT. It yields the protein CASSLGGGRGTEAFF.

CDR3 coding DNA: TGTGCCAGCAGCCCATACCGGGAGACCGAAGGCTACACCTTC. Residues: CASSPYRETEGYTF. The chain uses TRBV7-2 and TRBJ1-2; no firm D call. Trimming pared 5 bases from V and 8 bases from J, leaving 18 bases between. The CDR3 is 14 residues long. Germline lookup yields CDR1 SGHTA and CDR2 FQGNSA.

V gene TRBV24-1 combines with J gene TRBJ2-1; the D gene is possibly TRBD2 (5 bases). The CDR3 length is 15 residues. Germline loops: CDR1 KGHDR, CDR2 SFDVKD. V lost 2 bases and J 10 bases, leaving 17 bases between the germline ends. CDR3 loop: CATSDSARTREEQFF. CDR3 in DNA: TGTGCCACCAGTGATTCAGCCCGGACTCGGGAAGAGCAGTTCTTC.

This clonotype was recorded at least ten times. The chain uses TRBV7-9 and TRBJ1-5; D is uncertain. This CDR3 is built from 13 residues. Germline values: CDR1 SEHNR, CDR2 FQNEAQ (reference sequence). Deletions cut 6 bases from V and 0 bases from J, with 6 bases between. In DNA, the CDR3 is TGTGCCAGCAGTTTATCTAGCAATCAGCCCCAGCATTTT. The encoded protein is CASSLSSNQPQHF.

This clonotype was seen only a few times. The chain links TRBV15 to TRBJ2-1; possibly TRBD1 for D (5 bases). The CDR3 loop spans 15 amino acids. V dropped 3 bases and J dropped 5 bases, with 14 bases sitting between them. Germline V gene lookup returns CDR1 LNHNV and CDR2 YYDKDF (reference sequence). In DNA, the CDR3 is TGTGCCACCAGCAGGATAGAGTCGACAGACAATGAGCAGTTCTTC. Translating it yields CATSRIESTDNEQFF.

This clonotype has at least ten counts. The rearrangement links TRBV2 to TRBJ2-5, with D unresolved. Per the germline V gene, CDR1 is SNHLY and CDR2 is FYNNEI. Trimming removed 8 bases from V and 2 bases from J, with 9 bases in between. The CDR3 is made up of 12 amino acids. Written as DNA, the CDR3 is TGTGCCAGCTGCCAGACGCAAGAGACCCAGTACTTC. Amino acid sequence: CASCQTQETQYF.

This clonotype occurred a few times. The rearrangement links TRBV6-1 to TRBJ2-7; 8 bases agree with TRBD2. Germline lookup yields CDR1 MNHNS and CDR2 SASEGT. The CDR3 is 14 amino acids. V gave up 8 bases and J gave up 5 bases; unmatched junction bases: 11. The CDR3 nucleotides read TGTGCCAGCTCGGACCCGGGACTAGTGAACGAGCAGTACTTC. It yields the protein CASSDPGLVNEQYF.

This clonotype was counted at least ten times. The genes are TRBV11-1 and TRBJ2-7; 10 bases agree with TRBD1. This CDR3 is built from 15 residues. J was trimmed by 6 bases and V by 1 base; bases with no gene match: 6. CDR1 and CDR2 (germline): SGHAT, FQDESV (reference sequence). In nucleotides, the CDR3 is TGTGCCAGCAGCTTAGGAGCCGGGACAGGGGTCGAGCAGTACTTC. Translation: CASSLGAGTGVEQYF.

This chain uses TRBV18 with TRBJ2-2; possible D gene TRBD2, 5 bases. The CDR3 spans 15 residues. V lost 1 base, J lost 0 bases, and 6 bases lay in between. Germline V gene sequence: CDR1 KGHSH, CDR2 LQKENI. The chain's CDR3 is CASSPRGTNTGELFF. Here the CDR3 DNA reads TGTGCCAGCTCACCACGAGGGACGAACACCGGGGAGCTGTTTTTT.

This clonotype was seen more than once but under ten times. This chain uses TRBV18 with TRBJ2-7, with 8 bases fitting TRBD2. J lost 4 bases, V lost 3 bases, and 5 bases had no gene match. CDR1 KGHSH and CDR2 LQKENI come from the germline V gene. This CDR3 is 14 amino acids long. As DNA, the CDR3 is TGTGCCAGCTCACCTGCCCGGGAGGGTTACGAGCAGTACTTC. Protein product: CASSPAREGYEQYF.

This clonotype appeared a few times. This sequence may be a read error, since a much larger clone differs from it by one base. The chain joins TRBV29-1 to TRBJ1-1; 8 nucleotides match TRBD1. The trim removed 5 bases at V and 6 bases at J, leaving 11 bases unmatched. This CDR3 has 14 amino acids. CDR1 is SQVTM and CDR2 is ANQGSEA in the germline V gene. The CDR3 sequence is CSVTPGTGNAEAFF. The CDR3 DNA is TGCAGCGTTACCCCCGGGACAGGAAACGCTGAAGCTTTCTTT.